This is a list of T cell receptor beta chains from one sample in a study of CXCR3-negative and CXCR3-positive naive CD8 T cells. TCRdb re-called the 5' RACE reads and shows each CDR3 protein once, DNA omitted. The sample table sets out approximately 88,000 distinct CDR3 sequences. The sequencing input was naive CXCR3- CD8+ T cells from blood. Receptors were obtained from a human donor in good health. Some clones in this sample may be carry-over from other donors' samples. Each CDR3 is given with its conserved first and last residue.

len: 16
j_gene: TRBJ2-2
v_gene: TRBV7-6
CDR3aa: CASSLEWGGNTGELFF

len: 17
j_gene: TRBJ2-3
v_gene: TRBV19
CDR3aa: CTSSGPYFASSTDTQYF

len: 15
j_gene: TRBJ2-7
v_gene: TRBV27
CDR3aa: CASSPGTAMFDEQYF

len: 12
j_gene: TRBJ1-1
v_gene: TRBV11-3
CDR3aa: CASRTGGTEAFF

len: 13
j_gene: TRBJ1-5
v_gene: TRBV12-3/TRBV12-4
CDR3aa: CASSLSGPQPQHF

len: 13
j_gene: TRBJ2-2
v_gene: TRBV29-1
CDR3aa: CSGGQENTGELFF

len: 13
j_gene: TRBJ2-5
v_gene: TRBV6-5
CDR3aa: CATTQDHQETQYF

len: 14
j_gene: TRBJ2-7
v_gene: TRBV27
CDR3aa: CASSSYRTSYEQYF

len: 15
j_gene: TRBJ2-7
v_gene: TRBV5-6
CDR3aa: CASSLDRQVGYEQYF

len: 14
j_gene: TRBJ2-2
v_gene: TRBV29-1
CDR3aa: CSVGGGSPNGELFF

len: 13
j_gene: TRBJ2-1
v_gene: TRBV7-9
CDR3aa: CASSPTSSNEQFF

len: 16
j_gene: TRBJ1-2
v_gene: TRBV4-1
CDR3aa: CASSQDGGGSLYGYTF

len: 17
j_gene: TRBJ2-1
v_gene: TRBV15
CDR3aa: CVTSQGLAEPSYNEQFF

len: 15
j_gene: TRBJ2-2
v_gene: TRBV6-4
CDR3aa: CASSDSVRSSGELFF